This TCR beta chain was captured by sequencing in a study of T cell repertoires in cytomegalovirus infection. This clonotype was recorded at least ten times. TCRdb used MiXCR to reprocess the reads, holding one entry per CDR3 protein. The sample records roughly 320,000 distinct CDR3 sequences, about 9.2% being singletons. This CDR3 region has 13 residues. Germline V gives CDR1 ENHRY, CDR2 SYGVKD. V was shortened by 4 bases and J by 4 bases, with 10 bases between the two germline ends. The sequenced sample was PBMCs. The chain is built from TRBV10-3 and TRBJ1-2; D is unclear. This receptor was identified in a human donor in good health (CMV status not recorded). Some clones in this sample may be carry-over from other donors' samples. CDR3 nucleotide sequence: TGTGCCATCAGTGGTAGGGAGAGCTATGGCTACACCTTC. Its translation: CAISGRESYGYTF.